This T cell receptor (beta chain) was recovered during a study of blood T cell repertoires in COVID-19. Sequencing was performed with immunoSEQ multiplex PCR; in TCRdb, only in-frame clones are kept and a portion is missing. Here the sample spans tens of thousands of clones, roughly 68% being singletons. With respect to this clone: Other nucleotide sequences from this sample produce the same CDR3.

CDR3 length: 15 residues. V gave up 3 bases and J gave up 5 bases; unmatched junction bases: 1. Germline-derived CDR1 and CDR2 are KGHSH and LQKENI. This receptor was obtained from an elderly man with acute or convalescent COVID-19. J is TRBJ1-6 and V is TRBV18; 10 nucleotides agree with TRBD1. The sample was peripheral blood. The CDR3 region is CASSPGQGNNSPLHF. The CDR3 coding sequence is TGTGCCAGCTCACCGGGACAGGGGAATAATTCACCCCTCCACTTT.